Listed below are T cell receptor beta chains from one sample, sequenced in a study of Graves' ophthalmopathy and Graves' hyperthyroidism. TCRdb ran MiXCR on the multiplex PCR reads and lists one entry per CDR3 protein. This table holds around 1,200,000 distinct CDR3 sequences, 36% found once. The sample consisted of peripheral blood or thyroid tissue (not recorded which). All receptors derive from an adult man with Graves' hyperthyroidism. CDR3s include the opening cysteine and the closing phenylalanine or tryptophan. D genes are given only for firm matches. Size is omitted from some rows. Given values are once, few, many or a class for expanded clones.

v_call: TRBV12-3/TRBV12-4
d_call: TRBD1
clone_size: -
j_call: TRBJ1-1
cdr3_nt: TGTGCCAGCAGACAGCGACAGGGGAAAAGTTCCCTGGGCACTGAAGCTTTCTTT
cdr3_aa: CASRQRQGKSSLGTEAFF

v_call: TRBV7-6
d_call: -
clone_size: -
j_call: TRBJ1-1
cdr3_nt: TGTGCCAGCAGCTTACGGTTAGCTTTCTTT
cdr3_aa: CASSLRLAFF

v_call: TRBV10-1
d_call: -
clone_size: many
j_call: TRBJ1-2
cdr3_nt: TGCGCCAGCAGTGAGTCCACAGGTGACTTCTATGGCTACACCTTC
cdr3_aa: CASSESTGDFYGYTF

v_call: TRBV24-1
d_call: -
clone_size: -
j_call: TRBJ1-2
cdr3_nt: TGTGCCACCAGTGATGAGAGCGATACCCATGGCTACACCTTC
cdr3_aa: CATSDESDTHGYTF

v_call: TRBV19
d_call: -
clone_size: few
j_call: TRBJ1-1
cdr3_nt: TGTGCCAGTAGTATTAAGGGCACTGAAGCTTTCTTT
cdr3_aa: CASSIKGTEAFF

v_call: TRBV19
d_call: -
clone_size: many
j_call: TRBJ1-1
cdr3_nt: TGTGCCAGTAGTATAGGTCTGACAGCTACTGAAGCTTTCTTT
cdr3_aa: CASSIGLTATEAFF

v_call: TRBV7-9
d_call: -
clone_size: -
j_call: TRBJ2-5
cdr3_nt: TGTGCCAGCAGCTCCTTCCGCCCGAAAAGTCTCCAAGAGACCCAGTACTTC
cdr3_aa: CASSSFRPKSLQETQYF

v_call: TRBV24-1
d_call: -
clone_size: many
j_call: TRBJ1-5
cdr3_nt: TGTGCCACCAGTGACGTACACGTTAATCAGCCCCAGCATTTT
cdr3_aa: CATSDVHVNQPQHF

v_call: TRBV7-9
d_call: -
clone_size: -
j_call: TRBJ2-2
cdr3_nt: TGCGCCAGCAGCCCTGATGTTTTAGCCGGGGAGCTGTTTTTT
cdr3_aa: CASSPDVLAGELFF

v_call: TRBV20-1
d_call: -
clone_size: many
j_call: TRBJ1-4
cdr3_nt: TGCAGTGCTACAGGGTCCCCCAATGAAAAACTGTTTTTT
cdr3_aa: CSATGSPNEKLFF

v_call: TRBV4-3
d_call: -
clone_size: many
j_call: TRBJ2-7
cdr3_nt: TGCGCCAGCGGACTCGCCCAACCCACCTACGAGCAGTACTTC
cdr3_aa: CASGLAQPTYEQYF

v_call: TRBV10-2
d_call: -
clone_size: -
j_call: TRBJ1-2
cdr3_nt: TGCGCCAGCAGTGAGCCGGACGACCGTTTGGGGTATGGCTACACCTTC
cdr3_aa: CASSEPDDRLGYGYTF

v_call: TRBV2
d_call: -
clone_size: -
j_call: TRBJ2-2
cdr3_nt: TGTGCCAGCAGCCACTCCGCAGGCTCGAACACCGGGGAGCTGTTTTTT
cdr3_aa: CASSHSAGSNTGELFF

v_call: TRBV5-5
d_call: -
clone_size: -
j_call: TRBJ1-5
cdr3_nt: TGTGCCAGCAGCCAAGTGAGAGACAGTAATCAGCCCCAGCATTTT
cdr3_aa: CASSQVRDSNQPQHF

v_call: TRBV7-2
d_call: -
clone_size: -
j_call: TRBJ1-6
cdr3_nt: TGTGCCAGCAGAGACAAGGCGAGTTATAATTCACCCCTCCACTTT
cdr3_aa: CASRDKASYNSPLHF

v_call: TRBV7-2
d_call: TRBD2
clone_size: many
j_call: TRBJ2-5
cdr3_nt: TGTGCCAGCAGCTCACGACTAGCGGGGGCGGAGACCCAGTACTTC
cdr3_aa: CASSSRLAGAETQYF

v_call: TRBV7-7
d_call: TRBD1
clone_size: -
j_call: TRBJ2-5
cdr3_nt: TGTGCCAGCAGAGTTGGACAGGGGACACAAGAGACCCAGTACTTC
cdr3_aa: CASRVGQGTQETQYF

v_call: TRBV10-3
d_call: -
clone_size: -
j_call: TRBJ1-5
cdr3_nt: TGTGCCATCAGTGGTTCGGCTCAGCCCCAGCATTTT
cdr3_aa: CAISGSAQPQHF

v_call: TRBV25-1
d_call: TRBD1
clone_size: -
j_call: TRBJ1-1
cdr3_nt: TGTGCCAGCAGCCTGGAAGGGACAGGGATGAACACTGAAGCTTTCTTT
cdr3_aa: CASSLEGTGMNTEAFF

v_call: TRBV2
d_call: -
clone_size: few
j_call: TRBJ2-5
cdr3_nt: TGTGCCAGCCGTGACGCCCAAGAGACCCAGTACTTC
cdr3_aa: CASRDAQETQYF

v_call: TRBV7-8
d_call: -
clone_size: -
j_call: TRBJ1-5
cdr3_nt: TGTGCCAGCAGACATCCGGGCAGGGAATACAATCAGCCCCAGCATTTT
cdr3_aa: CASRHPGREYNQPQHF

v_call: TRBV7-8
d_call: TRBD2
clone_size: many
j_call: TRBJ2-7
cdr3_nt: TGTGCCAGTCTTGAGGACAGTTCCTTGGTAGCGGGAGAGTACGAGCAGTACTTC
cdr3_aa: CASLEDSSLVAGEYEQYF

v_call: TRBV6-1
d_call: -
clone_size: -
j_call: TRBJ1-6
cdr3_nt: TGTGCCAGCACCGAGTACCCCGCTGGAAGGCGAGGTGGTTCACCCCTCCACTTT
cdr3_aa: CASTEYPAGRRGGSPLHF

v_call: TRBV2
d_call: TRBD1
clone_size: many
j_call: TRBJ1-2
cdr3_nt: TGTGCCAACCAGCCCGCCGGGACAGAGAACTATGGCTACACCTTC
cdr3_aa: CANQPAGTENYGYTF

v_call: TRBV5-6
d_call: -
clone_size: few
j_call: TRBJ1-6
cdr3_nt: TGTGCCAGCAGCTCCATTACAGGGAATAAAAATAATTCACCCCTCCACTTT
cdr3_aa: CASSSITGNKNNSPLHF

v_call: TRBV4-3
d_call: -
clone_size: few
j_call: TRBJ2-5
cdr3_nt: TGCGCCAGCAGCCGGAAAGGGGGGCGGGTAGAGACCCAGTACTTC
cdr3_aa: CASSRKGGRVETQYF